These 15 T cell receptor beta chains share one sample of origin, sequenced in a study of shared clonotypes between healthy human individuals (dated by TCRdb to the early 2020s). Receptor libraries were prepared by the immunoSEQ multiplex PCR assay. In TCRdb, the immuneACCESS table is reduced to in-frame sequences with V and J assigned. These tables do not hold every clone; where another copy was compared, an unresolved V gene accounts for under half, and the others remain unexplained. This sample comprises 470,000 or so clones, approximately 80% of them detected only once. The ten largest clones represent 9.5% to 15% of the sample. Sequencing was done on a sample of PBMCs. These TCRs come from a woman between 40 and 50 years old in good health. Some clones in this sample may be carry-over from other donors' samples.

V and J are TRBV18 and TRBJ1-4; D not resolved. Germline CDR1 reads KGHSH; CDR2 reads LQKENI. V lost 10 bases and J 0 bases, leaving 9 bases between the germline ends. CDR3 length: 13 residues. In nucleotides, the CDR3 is TGTGCCACCCCAGACGCAACTAATGAAAAACTGTTTTTT. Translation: CATPDATNEKLFF.

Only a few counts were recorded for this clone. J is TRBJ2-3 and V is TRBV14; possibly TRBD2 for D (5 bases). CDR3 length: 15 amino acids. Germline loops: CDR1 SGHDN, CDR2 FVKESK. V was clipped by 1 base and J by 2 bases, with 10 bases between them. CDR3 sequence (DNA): TGTGCCAGCAGCCAAGGTCGGGGAGACACAGATACGCAGTATTTT. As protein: CASSQGRGDTDTQYF.

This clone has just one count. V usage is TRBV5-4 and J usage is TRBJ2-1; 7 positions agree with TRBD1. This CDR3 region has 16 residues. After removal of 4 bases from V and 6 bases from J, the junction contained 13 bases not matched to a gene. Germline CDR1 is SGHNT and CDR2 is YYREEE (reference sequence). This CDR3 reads CASSTDRQGVGNEQFF. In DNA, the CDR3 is TGTGCCAGCAGCACAGATAGACAGGGAGTGGGCAATGAGCAGTTCTTC.

In DNA, the CDR3 is TGTGCCAGCAGCACTCTGGGGCGGCTGAACACCGGGGAGCTGTTTTTT. Its protein product is CASSTLGRLNTGELFF. The V gene is TRBV9, the J gene TRBJ2-2; a weak D match, TRBD1 (5 bases). Germline V lookup: CDR1 SGDLS, CDR2 YYNGEE. The length of the CDR3 is 16 residues. Trimming shortened V by 4 bases and J by 1 base, and 14 bases separated the two germline ends.

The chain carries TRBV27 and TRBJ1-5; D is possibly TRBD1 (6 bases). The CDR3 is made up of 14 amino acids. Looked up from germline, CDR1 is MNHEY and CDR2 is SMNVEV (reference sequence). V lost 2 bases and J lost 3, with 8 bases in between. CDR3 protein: CASSLNRANQPQHF. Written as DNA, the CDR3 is TGTGCCAGCAGTTTAAACAGGGCCAATCAGCCCCAGCATTTT.

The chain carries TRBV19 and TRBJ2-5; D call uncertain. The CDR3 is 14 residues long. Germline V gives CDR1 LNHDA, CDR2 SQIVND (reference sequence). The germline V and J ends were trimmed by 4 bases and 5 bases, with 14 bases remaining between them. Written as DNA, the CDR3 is TGTGCCAGTAGTACCGCGGCCGTGCGGGAGACCCAGTACTTC. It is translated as CASSTAAVRETQYF. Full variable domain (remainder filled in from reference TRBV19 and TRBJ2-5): DGGITQSPKYLFRKEGQNVTLSCEQNLNHDAMYWYRQDPGQGLRLIYYSQIVNDFQKGDIAEGYSVSREKKESFPLTVTSAQKNPTAFYLCASSTAAVRETQYFGPGTRLLVL.

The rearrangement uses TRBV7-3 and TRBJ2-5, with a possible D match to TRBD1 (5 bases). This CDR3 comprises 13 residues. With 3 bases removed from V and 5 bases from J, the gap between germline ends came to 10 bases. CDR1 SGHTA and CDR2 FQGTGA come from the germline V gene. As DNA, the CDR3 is TGTGCCAGCAGCTTTAGGGGTGGGGAGACCCAGTACTTC. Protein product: CASSFRGGETQYF.

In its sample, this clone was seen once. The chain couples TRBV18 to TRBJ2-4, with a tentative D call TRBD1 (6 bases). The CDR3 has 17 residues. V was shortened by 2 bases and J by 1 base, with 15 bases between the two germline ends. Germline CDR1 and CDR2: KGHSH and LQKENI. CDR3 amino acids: CASSPNSGAQAKNIQYF. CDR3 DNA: TGTGCCAGCTCACCAAATTCAGGGGCGCAGGCCAAAAACATTCAGTACTTC.

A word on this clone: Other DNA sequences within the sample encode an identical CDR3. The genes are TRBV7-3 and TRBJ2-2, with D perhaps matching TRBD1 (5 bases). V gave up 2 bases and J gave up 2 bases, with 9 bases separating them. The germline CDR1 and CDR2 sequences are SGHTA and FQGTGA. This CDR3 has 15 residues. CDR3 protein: CASSLGRANTGELFF. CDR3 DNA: TGTGCCAGCAGCTTAGGCAGGGCAAACACCGGGGAGCTGTTTTTT. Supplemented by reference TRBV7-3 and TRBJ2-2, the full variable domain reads GAGVSQTPSNKVTEKGKYVELRCDPISGHTALYWYRQSLGQGPEFLIYFQGTGAADDSGLPNDRFFAVRPEGSVSTLKIQRTERGDSAVYLCASSLGRANTGELFFGEGSRLTVL.

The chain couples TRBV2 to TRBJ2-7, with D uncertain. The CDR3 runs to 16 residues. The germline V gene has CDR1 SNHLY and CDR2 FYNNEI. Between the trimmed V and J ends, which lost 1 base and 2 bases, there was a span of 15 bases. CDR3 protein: CASSEGWLGSTYEQYF. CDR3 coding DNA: TGTGCCAGCAGTGAAGGGTGGTTGGGAAGTACCTACGAGCAGTACTTC.

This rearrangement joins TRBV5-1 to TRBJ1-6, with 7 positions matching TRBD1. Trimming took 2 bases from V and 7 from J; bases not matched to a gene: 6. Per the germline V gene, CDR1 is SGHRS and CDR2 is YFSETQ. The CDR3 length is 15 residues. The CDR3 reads CASSLQGQGNSPLHF. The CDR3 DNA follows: TGCGCCAGCAGCTTACAGGGGCAGGGGAATTCACCCCTCCACTTT.

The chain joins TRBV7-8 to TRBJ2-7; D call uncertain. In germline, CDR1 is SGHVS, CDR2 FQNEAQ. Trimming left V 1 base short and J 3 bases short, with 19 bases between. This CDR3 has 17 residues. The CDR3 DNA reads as TGTGCCAGCAGCTTAGGGCGAAAGGCTGGTACATACTACGAGCAGTACTTC. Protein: CASSLGRKAGTYYEQYF.

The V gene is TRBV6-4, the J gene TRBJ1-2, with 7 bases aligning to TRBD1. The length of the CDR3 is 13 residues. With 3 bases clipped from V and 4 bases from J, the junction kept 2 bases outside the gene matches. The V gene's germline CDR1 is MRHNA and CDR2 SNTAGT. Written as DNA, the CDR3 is TGTGCCAGCAGTGAAGGGGGCGGCTATGGCTACACCTTC. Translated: CASSEGGGYGYTF.

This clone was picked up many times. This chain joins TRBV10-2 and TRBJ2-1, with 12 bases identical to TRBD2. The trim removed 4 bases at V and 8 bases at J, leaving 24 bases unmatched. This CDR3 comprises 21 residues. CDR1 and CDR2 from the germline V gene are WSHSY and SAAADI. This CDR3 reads CASSGRFGAALAGGPGDEQFF. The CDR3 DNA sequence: TGCGCCAGCAGTGGAAGGTTTGGGGCCGCCCTAGCGGGAGGGCCGGGGGATGAGCAGTTCTTC.

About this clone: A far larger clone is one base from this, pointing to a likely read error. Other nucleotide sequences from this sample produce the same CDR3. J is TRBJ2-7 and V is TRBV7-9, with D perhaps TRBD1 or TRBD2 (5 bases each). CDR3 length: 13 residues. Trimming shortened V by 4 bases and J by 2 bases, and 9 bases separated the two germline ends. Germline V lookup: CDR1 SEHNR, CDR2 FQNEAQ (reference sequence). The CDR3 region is CASSSRGPYEQYF. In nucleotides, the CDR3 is TGTGCCAGCAGCTCCCGGGGACCCTACGAGCAGTACTTC.